The 5 T cell receptor beta chains reported below all come from one sample, sequenced in a study of radiotherapy plus CTLA-4 blockade in lung cancer. The table came from immunoSEQ multiplex PCR; TCRdb's copy has only in-frame clones and leaves some out. This table has tens of thousands of clones, 70% to 80% appearing once. The sequencing used peripheral blood, collected from a patient treated with radiotherapy plus ipilimumab. The origin of the receptors is a human donor with non-small cell lung cancer who had stable disease on radiotherapy plus ipilimumab.

This clone showed up many times. The chain is built from TRBV5-6 and TRBJ1-4; D unresolved. The germline gives CDR1 SGHDT, CDR2 YYEEEE. This CDR3 is built from 14 residues. V lost 0 bases and J 7 bases, leaving 10 bases between the germline ends. CDR3 nucleotide sequence: TGTGCCAGCAGCTTGGGCCCGGGAGCTGAAAAACTGTTTTTT. It encodes CASSLGPGAEKLFF.

V and J are TRBV27 and TRBJ2-5, with 8 bases lining up with TRBD2. The V gene end was trimmed by 0 bases and the J gene end by 1 base; junction bases not matched to a gene: 4. From germline, CDR1 is MNHEY and CDR2 SMNVEV (reference sequence). The CDR3 covers 16 residues. CDR3 DNA sequence: TGTGCCAGCAGTTTATCGGGAGCGGGGGCCCAAGAGACCCAGTACTTC. Protein sequence: CASSLSGAGAQETQYF.

The rearrangement uses TRBV27 and TRBJ1-2, with no clear D. Germline lookup yields CDR1 MNHEY and CDR2 SMNVEV (reference sequence). Deletions cut 2 bases from V and 2 bases from J, with 15 bases between. The CDR3 runs 16 residues. CDR3 in DNA: TGTGCCAGCAGTTTAAGCCTAGCCAGTGCAAACTATGGCTACACCTTC. This codes for CASSLSLASANYGYTF.

The chain uses TRBV19 and TRBJ1-1; TRBD1 is a possible D gene (6 bases). The germline gives CDR1 LNHDA, CDR2 SQIVND (reference sequence). Trimming cost V 3 bases and J 4 bases, with 18 bases left between them. The CDR3 covers 16 residues. The CDR3 loop is CASSIWVGALGTEAFF. As DNA, the CDR3 is TGTGCCAGTAGTATCTGGGTGGGGGCTTTGGGCACTGAAGCTTTCTTT. Drawing the rest from reference TRBV19 and TRBJ1-1, the complete variable domain is DGGITQSPKYLFRKEGQNVTLSCEQNLNHDAMYWYRQDPGQGLRLIYYSQIVNDFQKGDIAEGYSVSREKKESFPLTVTSAQKNPTAFYLCASSIWVGALGTEAFFGQGTRLTVV.

V and J are TRBV7-2 and TRBJ1-2, with TRBD1 identical over 7 bases. V shed 2 bases, J shed 5 bases, and the junction held 17 bases outside the gene matches. The germline V gene has CDR1 SGHTA and CDR2 FQGNSA. The CDR3 is 18 residues long. CDR3 sequence (DNA): TGTGCCAGCAGCTTACGGGCCTCCCGGGACAGAGTAAAATATGGCTACACCTTC. Encoded protein: CASSLRASRDRVKYGYTF.